Detailed here is one T cell receptor (beta chain). This clonotype has ten or more counts. Its antigen specificity is not known. No base quality values were provided; no much bigger clone lies one nucleotide off. The sample comes from a study of breast tumors, draining lymph nodes, adjacent tissues (dated by TCRdb to the mid-2010s). Study-wide context: Breast cancer patients provided tumor, adjacent nontumor tissue and axillary lymph nodes, and the study compared the TCR beta repertoires across these three sources. In human breast cancer, the study set out to evaluate how tumor, surrounding tissue and draining lymph node repertoires relate to one another and whether T cells may move between these sites.

Summary of the overall study and its limitations: Tumors showed preferential V and J gene usage, and their T-cell repertoire diversity fell below that of lymph nodes yet above that of nontumor tissue. The conclusion that tumor T cells originate in lymph nodes was framed as consistent with a hypothesis rather than directly demonstrated. The data were considered consistent with the idea that most tumor T cells come from the lymph node and then expand in tumor tissue. The similarity between tumor and nontumor tissue repertoires was significantly greater in luminal-like breast cancer than in basal-like breast cancer.

The listed sequencing device is Illumina HiSeq 2000. TCR beta chain libraries were generated through multiplex PCR amplification. The amplified TCR beta chain products were analyzed by high-throughput sequencing. Using fastp at Q25 and MiXCR, TCRdb reprocessed the public reads and kept productive beta chains. Entries are consolidated by CDR3 protein sequence, retaining the most common genes and DNA. Present in this sample are about 47,000 distinct CDR3 sequences, 23% of which were seen just once. The top ten constitute 6.5% to 8% of the sample. Material for sequencing was breast tumor tissue. This receptor was identified in a female donor with breast cancer. Some clones in this sample may be carry-over from other donors' samples.

The DNA reads TGTGCCAGCAGTGTCGGTTGGAGTGAAAAACTGTTTTTT. It translates as CASSVGWSEKLFF. The sequence is built from TRBV2 and TRBJ1-4, with no reliable assignment of the D segment. In the germline V gene, CDR1 corresponds to SNHLY and CDR2 to FYNNEI. The junction carries 10 bases between V and J, which are trimmed by 4 bases and 7 bases respectively. The CDR3 runs 13 amino acids, cysteine and phenylalanine included. Only CDR3 DNA remains: 39 bases, in frame from the first base.